This is a list of T cell receptor beta chains from one sample in a study of patients and donors after allogeneic stem cell transplantation. TCRdb analysed the RT-PCR reads with MiXCR anew, one entry per CDR3 protein. Of roughly 960,000 distinct CDR3 sequences in the sample, more than 15% were seen once. The source material was blood, either unsorted or a sorted T cell fraction (not recorded which). These receptors all stem from a human donor who was either an allogeneic HSCT recipient or a stem cell or donor lymphocyte infusion donor (not recorded which). It is not recorded whose cells these are; they may come from a transplant donor. Each CDR3 is given with its conserved first and last residue. Fields, in order: clone size, CDR3 length, V gene, D gene, J gene, CDR3 protein, CDR3 DNA. A D gene is named only where the DNA matches it firmly. Expanded clones are given a class, and other clones once, few, many or no size at all.

clone_size: few
cdr3_length: 15
v_call: TRBV12-3/TRBV12-4
d_call: NA
j_call: TRBJ2-7
cdr3_aa: CASSPRDTSSYEQYF
cdr3_nt: TGTGCCAGCAGCCCCCGGGACACCAGTTCCTACGAGCAGTACTTC

clone_size: NA
cdr3_length: 14
v_call: TRBV6-1
d_call: NA
j_call: TRBJ2-1
cdr3_aa: CASSPGGQGNEQFF
cdr3_nt: TGTGCCAGCAGCCCCGGGGGCCAGGGCAATGAGCAGTTCTTC

clone_size: NA
cdr3_length: 16
v_call: TRBV5-5
d_call: TRBD1
j_call: TRBJ1-5
cdr3_aa: CASSQWTGTGNQPQHF
cdr3_nt: TGTGCCAGCAGCCAATGGACAGGGACCGGCAATCAGCCCCAGCATTTT

clone_size: NA
cdr3_length: 15
v_call: TRBV24-1
d_call: TRBD2
j_call: TRBJ2-5
cdr3_aa: CATSDFTSGRETQYF
cdr3_nt: TGTGCCACCAGTGATTTCACTAGCGGGAGAGAGACCCAGTACTTC

clone_size: few
cdr3_length: 18
v_call: TRBV12-3/TRBV12-4
d_call: TRBD1
j_call: TRBJ2-2
cdr3_aa: CASSSGTGGPVNTGELFF
cdr3_nt: TGTGCCAGCAGTTCCGGGACAGGGGGCCCAGTTAACACCGGGGAGCTGTTTTTT

clone_size: NA
cdr3_length: 15
v_call: TRBV24-1
d_call: TRBD2
j_call: TRBJ2-1
cdr3_aa: CASGSGRGGSNEQFF
cdr3_nt: TGTGCCAGCGGTTCAGGGCGGGGGGGCTCGAATGAGCAGTTCTTC

clone_size: few
cdr3_length: 12
v_call: TRBV12-3/TRBV12-4
d_call: NA
j_call: TRBJ2-3
cdr3_aa: CASGRRVDTQYF
cdr3_nt: TGTGCCAGCGGGAGGAGGGTAGATACGCAGTATTTT

clone_size: few
cdr3_length: 15
v_call: TRBV4-3
d_call: NA
j_call: TRBJ1-1
cdr3_aa: CASSQDLLGDPEAFF
cdr3_nt: TGCGCCAGCAGCCAAGACTTACTGGGAGACCCTGAAGCTTTCTTT

clone_size: few
cdr3_length: 14
v_call: TRBV4-1
d_call: NA
j_call: TRBJ1-2
cdr3_aa: CASSQVSTAYGYTF
cdr3_nt: TGCGCCAGCAGCCAAGTCTCGACAGCTTATGGCTACACCTTC

clone_size: NA
cdr3_length: 14
v_call: TRBV2
d_call: NA
j_call: TRBJ1-1
cdr3_aa: CASSERGMNTEAFF
cdr3_nt: TGTGCCAGCAGTGAGAGGGGGATGAACACTGAAGCTTTCTTT

clone_size: NA
cdr3_length: 15
v_call: TRBV10-3
d_call: NA
j_call: TRBJ2-5
cdr3_aa: CAISDGGIGQETQYF
cdr3_nt: TGTGCCATCAGTGACGGAGGGATAGGCCAAGAGACCCAGTACTTC

clone_size: NA
cdr3_length: 13
v_call: TRBV9
d_call: NA
j_call: TRBJ2-7
cdr3_aa: CASSVGKGGEQYF
cdr3_nt: TGTGCCAGCAGCGTGGGGAAGGGGGGCGAGCAGTACTTC

clone_size: NA
cdr3_length: 13
v_call: TRBV11-2
d_call: NA
j_call: TRBJ1-1
cdr3_aa: CASSLGWQGEAFF
cdr3_nt: TGTGCCAGCAGCTTAGGGTGGCAGGGTGAAGCTTTCTTT

clone_size: few
cdr3_length: 12
v_call: TRBV20-1
d_call: NA
j_call: TRBJ2-3
cdr3_aa: CSARDQEGTQYF
cdr3_nt: TGCAGTGCTAGAGATCAGGAAGGAACGCAGTATTTT

clone_size: NA
cdr3_length: 12
v_call: TRBV12-3/TRBV12-4
d_call: NA
j_call: TRBJ2-3
cdr3_aa: CASKGGKRTQYF
cdr3_nt: TGTGCCAGCAAGGGGGGCAAGAGAACGCAGTATTTT

clone_size: few
cdr3_length: 15
v_call: TRBV7-8
d_call: NA
j_call: TRBJ2-7
cdr3_aa: CASSFFTGSPYEQYF
cdr3_nt: TGTGCCAGCAGCTTCTTCACCGGGTCCCCCTACGAGCAGTACTTC

clone_size: NA
cdr3_length: 14
v_call: TRBV5-4
d_call: NA
j_call: TRBJ1-1
cdr3_aa: CASSSGRPEAEAFF
cdr3_nt: TGTGCCAGCAGCTCGGGACGTCCGGAGGCTGAAGCTTTCTTT

clone_size: NA
cdr3_length: 16
v_call: TRBV19
d_call: NA
j_call: TRBJ2-7
cdr3_aa: CASSSTGRQGLHEQYF
cdr3_nt: TGTGCCAGTAGTTCCACGGGGCGGCAGGGGTTGCACGAGCAGTACTTC

clone_size: NA
cdr3_length: 16
v_call: TRBV4-2
d_call: NA
j_call: TRBJ2-1
cdr3_aa: CASSQGIGVSYNEQFF
cdr3_nt: TGTGCCAGCAGCCAAGGGATCGGGGTCTCCTACAATGAGCAGTTCTTC

clone_size: few
cdr3_length: 13
v_call: TRBV10-3
d_call: NA
j_call: TRBJ1-3
cdr3_aa: CAIRTGQGNTIYF
cdr3_nt: TGTGCCATCAGGACCGGACAGGGAAACACCATATATTTT

clone_size: NA
cdr3_length: 12
v_call: TRBV20-1
d_call: TRBD1
j_call: TRBJ2-7
cdr3_aa: CSAIDRGNEQYF
cdr3_nt: TGCAGTGCTATTGACAGGGGAAACGAGCAGTACTTC

clone_size: NA
cdr3_length: 16
v_call: TRBV27
d_call: NA
j_call: TRBJ2-6
cdr3_aa: CASSWKILSGANVLTF
cdr3_nt: TGTGCCAGCAGCTGGAAGATATTGTCTGGGGCCAACGTCCTGACTTTC

clone_size: NA
cdr3_length: 14
v_call: TRBV18
d_call: NA
j_call: TRBJ1-1
cdr3_aa: CASSPDQSNTEAFF
cdr3_nt: TGTGCCAGCTCACCCGACCAATCGAACACTGAAGCTTTCTTT

clone_size: few
cdr3_length: 13
v_call: TRBV12-3/TRBV12-4
d_call: NA
j_call: TRBJ1-6
cdr3_aa: CASSPGPGSPLHF
cdr3_nt: TGTGCCAGCAGCCCGGGGCCTGGATCACCCCTCCACTTT

clone_size: NA
cdr3_length: 15
v_call: TRBV7-3
d_call: NA
j_call: TRBJ1-3
cdr3_aa: CASSRGGDEGNTIYF
cdr3_nt: TGTGCCAGCAGTCGCGGAGGGGATGAAGGAAACACCATATATTTT

clone_size: NA
cdr3_length: 14
v_call: TRBV5-1
d_call: NA
j_call: TRBJ2-7
cdr3_aa: CASSFGKKSYEQYF
cdr3_nt: TGCGCCAGCAGCTTCGGGAAAAAGTCCTACGAGCAGTACTTC

clone_size: few
cdr3_length: 16
v_call: TRBV5-1
d_call: TRBD2
j_call: TRBJ2-1
cdr3_aa: CASSLRVAGGNNEQFF
cdr3_nt: TGCGCCAGCAGCCTCCGGGTAGCGGGAGGAAACAATGAGCAGTTCTTC

clone_size: NA
cdr3_length: 15
v_call: TRBV5-1
d_call: NA
j_call: TRBJ2-1
cdr3_aa: CASSLGGEVMNEQFF
cdr3_nt: TGCGCCAGCAGCTTGGGGGGGGAAGTCATGAATGAGCAGTTCTTC

clone_size: NA
cdr3_length: 13
v_call: TRBV15
d_call: TRBD1
j_call: TRBJ2-7
cdr3_aa: CATQGQDGYEQYF
cdr3_nt: TGTGCCACTCAGGGACAGGACGGCTACGAGCAGTACTTC

clone_size: many
cdr3_length: 15
v_call: TRBV6-4
d_call: TRBD2
j_call: TRBJ2-2
cdr3_aa: CASSPGTSGTGELFF
cdr3_nt: TGTGCCAGCAGTCCCGGGACTAGCGGCACCGGGGAGCTGTTTTTT

clone_size: NA
cdr3_length: 16
v_call: TRBV7-3
d_call: TRBD1
j_call: TRBJ2-3
cdr3_aa: CASSRRQGGSTDTQYF
cdr3_nt: TGTGCCAGCAGCCGCCGACAGGGTGGGAGCACAGATACGCAGTATTTT

clone_size: NA
cdr3_length: 16
v_call: TRBV24-1
d_call: TRBD2
j_call: TRBJ2-1
cdr3_aa: CATSDLAGGAYNEQFF
cdr3_nt: TGTGCCACCAGTGATTTGGCGGGAGGCGCCTACAATGAGCAGTTCTTC

clone_size: NA
cdr3_length: 16
v_call: TRBV5-1
d_call: NA
j_call: TRBJ2-3
cdr3_aa: CASSPNGSGKTDTQYF
cdr3_nt: TGCGCCAGCAGCCCTAACGGCTCGGGAAAAACAGATACGCAGTATTTT

clone_size: NA
cdr3_length: 12
v_call: TRBV6-2/TRBV6-3
d_call: TRBD1
j_call: TRBJ2-5
cdr3_aa: CASHRGRETQYF
cdr3_nt: TGTGCCAGCCACAGGGGTCGGGAGACCCAGTACTTC

clone_size: few
cdr3_length: 13
v_call: TRBV10-3
d_call: NA
j_call: TRBJ1-1
cdr3_aa: CAIRGAVGTEAFF
cdr3_nt: TGTGCCATCAGGGGTGCAGTGGGCACTGAAGCTTTCTTT

clone_size: NA
cdr3_length: 15
v_call: TRBV6-2/TRBV6-3
d_call: NA
j_call: TRBJ1-2
cdr3_aa: CASSYGGTGGYGYTF
cdr3_nt: TGTGCCAGCAGTTACGGAGGGACCGGCGGCTATGGCTACACCTTC

clone_size: few
cdr3_length: 12
v_call: TRBV12-3/TRBV12-4
d_call: NA
j_call: TRBJ2-3
cdr3_aa: CASTAKADTQYF
cdr3_nt: TGTGCCAGCACCGCTAAAGCAGATACGCAGTATTTT

clone_size: NA
cdr3_length: 14
v_call: TRBV6-5
d_call: NA
j_call: TRBJ2-3
cdr3_aa: CASSYSQHQDTQYF
cdr3_nt: TGTGCCAGCAGTTACTCGCAGCACCAGGATACGCAGTATTTT

clone_size: few
cdr3_length: 14
v_call: TRBV9
d_call: TRBD2
j_call: TRBJ2-5
cdr3_aa: CASSDLAVQETQYF
cdr3_nt: TGTGCCAGCAGCGACCTAGCGGTACAAGAGACCCAGTACTTC